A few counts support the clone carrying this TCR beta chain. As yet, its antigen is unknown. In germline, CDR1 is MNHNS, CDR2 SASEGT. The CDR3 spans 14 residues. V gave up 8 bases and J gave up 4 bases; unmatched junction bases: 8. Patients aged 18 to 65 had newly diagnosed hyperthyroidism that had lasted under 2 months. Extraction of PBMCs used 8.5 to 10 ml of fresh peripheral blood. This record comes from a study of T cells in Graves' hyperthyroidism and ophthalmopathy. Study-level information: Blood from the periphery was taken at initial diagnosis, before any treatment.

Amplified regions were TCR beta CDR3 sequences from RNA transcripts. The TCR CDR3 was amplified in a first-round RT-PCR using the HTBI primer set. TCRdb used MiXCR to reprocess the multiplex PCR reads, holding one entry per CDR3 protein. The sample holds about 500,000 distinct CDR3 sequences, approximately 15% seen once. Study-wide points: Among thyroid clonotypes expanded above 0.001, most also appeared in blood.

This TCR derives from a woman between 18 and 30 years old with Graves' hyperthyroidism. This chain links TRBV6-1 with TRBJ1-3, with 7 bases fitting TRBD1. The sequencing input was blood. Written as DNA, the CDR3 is TGTGCCAGCTCCAGACAGGGAATGGGAAACACCATATATTTT. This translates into CASSRQGMGNTIYF.